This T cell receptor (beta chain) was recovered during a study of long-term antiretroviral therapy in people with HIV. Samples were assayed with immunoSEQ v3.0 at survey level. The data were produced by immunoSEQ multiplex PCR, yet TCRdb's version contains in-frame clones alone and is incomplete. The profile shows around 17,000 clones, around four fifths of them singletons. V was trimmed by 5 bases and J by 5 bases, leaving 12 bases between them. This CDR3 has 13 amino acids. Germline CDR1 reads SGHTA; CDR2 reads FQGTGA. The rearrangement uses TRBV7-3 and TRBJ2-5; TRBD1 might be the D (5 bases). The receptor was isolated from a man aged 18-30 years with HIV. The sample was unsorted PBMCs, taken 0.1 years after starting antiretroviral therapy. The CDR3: CASSPQGWETQYF. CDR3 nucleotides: TGTGCCAGCAGCCCCCAGGGATGGGAGACCCAGTACTTC. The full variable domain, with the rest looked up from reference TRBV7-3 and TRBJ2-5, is GAGVSQTPSNKVTEKGKYVELRCDPISGHTALYWYRQSLGQGPEFLIYFQGTGAADDSGLPNDRFFAVRPEGSVSTLKIQRTERGDSAVYLCASSPQGWETQYFGPGTRLLVL.